This TCR beta chain was recorded in a study of T-cell reconstitution after alpha-beta-depleted transplantation in children. Study findings and constraints: Several hundred rapidly expanded clones from non-depleted graft cells reportedly supplied alpha-beta T cells about two months post-transplant.

Concerning this clonotype itself: Its specificity is unknown. Germline and junction disagree at one end, which may indicate a read error.

Germline loops: CDR1 DFQATT, CDR2 SNEGSKA (reference sequence). This CDR3 spans 17 amino acids. As it was prepared, the TCRbeta library received unique molecular identifiers. Using its own MiXCR run on the PCR reads, TCRdb lists one record per CDR3 protein. The sample yields 600,000 to 800,000 distinct CDR3 sequences, around 13% seen once. Sequenced here: PBMCs, sampled before TCRalphabeta/CD19-depleted stem cell transplant. This clonotype was sampled from a girl under 10 years old with congenital amegakaryocytic thrombocytopenia, due to receive a stem cell transplant. The V and J genes are TRBV20-1 and TRBJ1-5, with a possible D match to TRBD1 (5 bases). The CDR3 sequence: CCARDFRGDSLNQPQHF. The CDR3 bases are TGCTGTGCTAGAGATTTTCGAGGAGACAGCCTCAATCAGCCCCAGCATTTT.